The sample holds a few counts of the clone carrying this T cell receptor beta chain. The sample belongs to a study of T cells after somatic rescue of genetic block. Germline V lookup: CDR1 ENHRY, CDR2 SYGVKD. The CDR3 is 11 residues long. The V end was cut by 4 bases, the J end by 7 bases, with 7 bases between. Assay: immunoSEQ multiplex PCR; the TCRdb copy retains only in-frame clones and omits some. The sample includes approximately 70,000 clones, roughly 90% of them seen just once. The sequencing sample was made of peripheral blood mononuclear cells (PBMCs). This receptor was obtained from a man aged 25-45 years. The rearrangement uses TRBV10-3 and TRBJ1-1, with D unclear. The CDR3, as DNA: TGTGCCATCAGTGTGGGCGGTGAAGCTTTCTTT. Protein sequence: CAISVGGEAFF.